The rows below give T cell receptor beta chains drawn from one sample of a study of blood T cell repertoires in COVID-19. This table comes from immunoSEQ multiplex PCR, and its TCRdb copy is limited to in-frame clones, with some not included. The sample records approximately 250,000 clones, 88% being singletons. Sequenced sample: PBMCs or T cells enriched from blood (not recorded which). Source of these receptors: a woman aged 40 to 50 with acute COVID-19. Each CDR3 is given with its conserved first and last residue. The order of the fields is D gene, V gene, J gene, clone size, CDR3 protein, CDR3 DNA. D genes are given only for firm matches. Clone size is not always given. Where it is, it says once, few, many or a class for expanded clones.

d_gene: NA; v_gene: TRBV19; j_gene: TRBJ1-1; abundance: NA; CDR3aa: CASSIARAAGDAEAFF; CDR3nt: TGTGCCAGTAGTATAGCCCGAGCGGCAGGGGACGCTGAAGCTTTCTTT
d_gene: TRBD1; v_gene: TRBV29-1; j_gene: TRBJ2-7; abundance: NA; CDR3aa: CSVRGQDYEQYF; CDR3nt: TGCAGCGTTAGGGGGCAAGACTACGAGCAGTACTTC
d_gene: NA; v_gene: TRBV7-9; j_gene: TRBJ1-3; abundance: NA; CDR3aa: CASTYEGFTNSGNTIYF; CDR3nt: TGTGCCAGCACCTACGAGGGATTTACCAACTCTGGAAACACCATATATTTT
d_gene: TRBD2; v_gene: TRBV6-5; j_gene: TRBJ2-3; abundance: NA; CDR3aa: CASSPTSRGDTQYF; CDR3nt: TGTGCCAGCAGTCCGACTAGCCGTGGAGATACGCAGTATTTT
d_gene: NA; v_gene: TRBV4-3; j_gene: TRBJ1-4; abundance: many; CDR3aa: CASSPSGGGTVEKLFF; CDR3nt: TGCGCCAGCAGCCCCTCTGGGGGCGGTACTGTAGAAAAACTGTTTTTT
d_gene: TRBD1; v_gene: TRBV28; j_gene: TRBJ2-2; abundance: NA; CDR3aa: CASSTQTGHTGELFF; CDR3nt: TGTGCCAGCAGTACGCAGACAGGGCACACCGGGGAGCTGTTTTTT
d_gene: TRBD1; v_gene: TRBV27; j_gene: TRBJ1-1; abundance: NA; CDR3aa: CASSLFAGGRPNTEAFF; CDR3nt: TGTGCCAGCAGTTTATTTGCAGGGGGCAGGCCGAACACTGAAGCTTTCTTT
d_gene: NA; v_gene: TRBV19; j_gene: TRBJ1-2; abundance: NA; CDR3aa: CASSPSGTPNYGYTF; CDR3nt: TGTGCCAGTAGCCCCTCCGGGACACCTAACTATGGCTACACCTTC
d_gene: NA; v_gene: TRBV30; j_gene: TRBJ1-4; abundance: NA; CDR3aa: CACHPADEKLFF; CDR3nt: TGTGCCTGTCACCCAGCGGATGAAAAACTGTTTTTT
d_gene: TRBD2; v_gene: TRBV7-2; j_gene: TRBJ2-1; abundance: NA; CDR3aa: CASSLSGTNSYNEQFF; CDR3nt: TGTGCCAGCAGCCTAAGCGGGACTAACTCCTACAATGAGCAGTTCTTC
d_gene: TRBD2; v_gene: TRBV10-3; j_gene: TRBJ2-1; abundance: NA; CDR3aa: CAISEPSLAGGYNEQFF; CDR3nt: TGTGCCATCAGTGAGCCCTCTCTAGCGGGAGGCTACAATGAGCAGTTCTTC
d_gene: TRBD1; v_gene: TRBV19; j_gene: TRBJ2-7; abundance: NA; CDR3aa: CASSVTGVGESYEQYF; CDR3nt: TGTGCCAGTAGTGTGACAGGGGTGGGAGAGAGCTACGAGCAGTACTTC
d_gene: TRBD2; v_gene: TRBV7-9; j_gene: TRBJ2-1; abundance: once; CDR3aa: CASSFGTSGTIDEQFF; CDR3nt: TGTGCCAGCAGCTTCGGGACTAGCGGGACTATCGATGAGCAGTTCTTC
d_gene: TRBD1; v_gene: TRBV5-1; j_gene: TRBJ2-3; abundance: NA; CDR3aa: CASSTGDLGTDTQYF; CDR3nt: TGCGCCAGCAGCACAGGGGACCTGGGCACAGATACGCAGTATTTT
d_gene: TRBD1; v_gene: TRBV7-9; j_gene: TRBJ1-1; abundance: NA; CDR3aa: CASSFGNTGGFTEAFF; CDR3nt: TGTGCCAGCAGCTTTGGGAACACAGGGGGCTTCACTGAAGCTTTCTTT
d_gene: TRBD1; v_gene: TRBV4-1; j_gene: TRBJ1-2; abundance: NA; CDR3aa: CASSQENIRWTGWTNYGYTF; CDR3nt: TGCGCCAGCAGCCAAGAAAACATTCGGTGGACAGGGTGGACTAACTATGGCTACACCTTC
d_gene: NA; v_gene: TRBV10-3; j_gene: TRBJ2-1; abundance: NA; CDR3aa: CAITPTGAPLYNEQFF; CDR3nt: TGTGCCATCACCCCGACTGGGGCGCCTCTGTACAATGAGCAGTTCTTC
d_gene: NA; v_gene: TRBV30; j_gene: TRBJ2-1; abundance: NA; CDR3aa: CAWSQTGRGYNEQFF; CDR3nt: TGTGCCTGGAGTCAGACTGGAAGGGGATACAATGAGCAGTTCTTC
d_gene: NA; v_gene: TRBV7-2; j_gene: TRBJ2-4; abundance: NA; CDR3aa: CASSSPGVSTDIQYF; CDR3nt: TGTGCCAGCAGCTCCCCAGGGGTGTCCACGGACATTCAGTACTTC
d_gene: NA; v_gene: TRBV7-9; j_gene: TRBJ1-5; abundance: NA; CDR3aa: CASNAGPNQPQHF; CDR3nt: TGTGCCAGCAACGCAGGTCCCAATCAGCCCCAGCATTTT
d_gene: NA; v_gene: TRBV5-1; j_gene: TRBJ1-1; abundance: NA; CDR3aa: CASSSGTPGTEAFF; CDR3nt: TGCGCCAGCAGTTCCGGGACTCCGGGCACTGAAGCTTTCTTT
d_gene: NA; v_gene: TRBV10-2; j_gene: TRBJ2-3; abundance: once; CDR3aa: CASKRDSSTDTQYF; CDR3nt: TGCGCCAGTAAACGGGATTCTAGCACAGATACGCAGTATTTT